This entry features one T cell receptor beta chain sequence. The data are from a study of memory CD4+ T cells and cytomegalovirus serostatus. Study-level background: Healthy Belgian adult donors included roughly ten CMV-positive and some 24 CMV-negative people.

Single viable CD3+CD4+CD8-CD45RO+ cells were sorted as the memory CD4+ T cells. Measured with immunoSEQ multiplex PCR; TCRdb has only the in-frame clones, and not every one. The sample shows roughly 50,000 clones, roughly 84% of them seen only once. This clonotype originated in an adult in good health and CMV-seronegative. Some clones in this sample may be carry-over from other donors' samples. The sample taken for sequencing was memory CD4+ T cells from blood.

In DNA, the CDR3 is TGTGCCAGCAGCCCCAGAGAAATGAACACTGAAGCTTTCTTT. Its protein product is CASSPREMNTEAFF. The V call is TRBV7-9, the J call TRBJ1-1; D gene ambiguous. This CDR3 contains 14 residues. V was cut by 5 bases and J by 0 bases, with 10 bases left in between. Germline V CDR1 and CDR2: SEHNR, FQNEAQ (reference sequence).